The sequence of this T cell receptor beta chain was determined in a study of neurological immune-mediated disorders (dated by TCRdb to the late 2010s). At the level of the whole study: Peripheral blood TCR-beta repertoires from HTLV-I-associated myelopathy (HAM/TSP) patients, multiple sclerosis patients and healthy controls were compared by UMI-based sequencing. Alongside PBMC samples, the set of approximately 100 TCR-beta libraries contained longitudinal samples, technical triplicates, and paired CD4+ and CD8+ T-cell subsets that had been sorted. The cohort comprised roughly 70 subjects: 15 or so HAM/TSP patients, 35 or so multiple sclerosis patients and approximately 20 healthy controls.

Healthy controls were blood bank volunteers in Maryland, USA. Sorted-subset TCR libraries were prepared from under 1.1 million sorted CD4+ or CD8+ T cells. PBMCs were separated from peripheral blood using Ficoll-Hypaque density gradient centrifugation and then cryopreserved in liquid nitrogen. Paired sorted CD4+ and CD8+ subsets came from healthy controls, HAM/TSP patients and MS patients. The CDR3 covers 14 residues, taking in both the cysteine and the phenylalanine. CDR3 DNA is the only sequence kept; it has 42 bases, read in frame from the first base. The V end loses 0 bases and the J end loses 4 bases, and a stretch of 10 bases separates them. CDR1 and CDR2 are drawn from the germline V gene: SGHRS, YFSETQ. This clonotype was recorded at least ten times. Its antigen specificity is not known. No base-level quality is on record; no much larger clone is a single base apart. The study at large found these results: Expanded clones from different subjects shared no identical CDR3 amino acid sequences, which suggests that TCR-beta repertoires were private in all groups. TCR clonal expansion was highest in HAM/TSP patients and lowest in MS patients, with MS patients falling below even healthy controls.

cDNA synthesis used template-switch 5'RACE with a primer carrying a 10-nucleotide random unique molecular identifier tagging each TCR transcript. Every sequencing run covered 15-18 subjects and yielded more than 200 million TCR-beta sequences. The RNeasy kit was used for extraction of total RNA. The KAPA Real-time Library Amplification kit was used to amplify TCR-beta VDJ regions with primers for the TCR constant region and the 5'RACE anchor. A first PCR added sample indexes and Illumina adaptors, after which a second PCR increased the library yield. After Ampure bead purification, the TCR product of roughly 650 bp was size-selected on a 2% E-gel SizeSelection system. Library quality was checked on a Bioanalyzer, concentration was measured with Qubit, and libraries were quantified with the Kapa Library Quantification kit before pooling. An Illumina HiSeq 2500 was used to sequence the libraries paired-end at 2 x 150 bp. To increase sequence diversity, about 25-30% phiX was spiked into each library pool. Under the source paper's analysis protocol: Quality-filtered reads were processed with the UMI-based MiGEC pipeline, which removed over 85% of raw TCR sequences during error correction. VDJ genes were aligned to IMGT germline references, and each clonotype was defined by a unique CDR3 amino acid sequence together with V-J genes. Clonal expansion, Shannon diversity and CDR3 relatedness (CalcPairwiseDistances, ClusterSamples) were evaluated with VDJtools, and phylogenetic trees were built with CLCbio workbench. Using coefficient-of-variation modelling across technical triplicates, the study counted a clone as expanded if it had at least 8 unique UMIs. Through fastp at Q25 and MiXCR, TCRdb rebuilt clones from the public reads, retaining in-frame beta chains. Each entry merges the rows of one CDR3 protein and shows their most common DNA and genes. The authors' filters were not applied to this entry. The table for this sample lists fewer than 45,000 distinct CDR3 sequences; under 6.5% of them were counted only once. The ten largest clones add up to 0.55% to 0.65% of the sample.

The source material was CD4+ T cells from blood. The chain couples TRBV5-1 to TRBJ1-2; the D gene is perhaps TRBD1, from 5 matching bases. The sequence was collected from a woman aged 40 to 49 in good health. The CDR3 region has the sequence CASSLARARYGYTF. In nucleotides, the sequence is TGCGCCAGCAGCTTGGCCAGGGCACGCTATGGCTACACCTTC.